The 4 T cell receptor beta chains presented below share a single source sample, sequenced in a study of OX40 agonist ivuxolimab in advanced cancers. The repertoire was sequenced with immunoSEQ multiplex PCR; TCRdb's copy has only in-frame clones and lacks some. The sample has tens of thousands of clones, about 90% seen once. The input for sequencing was CD4+ or CD8+ T cells sorted from blood, taken in a trial of the OX40 agonist ivuxolimab. Receptor source: an adult with an advanced solid tumor such as melanoma, head and neck, liver or kidney cancer.

The CDR3 DNA follows: TGTGCCAGTAGTGAACTAGCGGGACGCACAGATACGCAGTATTTT. The encoded protein is CASSELAGRTDTQYF. V usage is TRBV19 and J usage is TRBJ2-3, with 10 bases lining up with TRBD2. The CDR3 is made up of 15 amino acids. Germline V CDR1 and CDR2: LNHDA, SQIVND (reference sequence). Unmatched junction bases numbered 3, after V lost 5 bases and J lost 1 base.

This sequence joins TRBV27 and TRBJ2-1, with 9 bases lining up with TRBD2. V gave up 8 bases and J gave up 6 bases; unmatched junction bases: 14. CDR3 length: 16 residues. Germline V gene lookup returns CDR1 MNHEY and CDR2 SMNVEV (reference sequence). The DNA of the CDR3 is TGTGCCAGCCGACCCAATAGCGGGAGTTGGGTCAATGAGCAGTTCTTC. It yields the protein CASRPNSGSWVNEQFF.

This chain connects TRBV27 to TRBJ1-6; D ambiguous. The CDR3 has 15 amino acids. The V and J ends lost 5 bases and 10 bases respectively, with 18 bases between them. Germline assignment: CDR1 MNHEY and CDR2 SMNVEV (reference sequence). The CDR3 DNA reads TGTGCCAGCAGTGTCCGGGTCCAGTTAGGATCACCCCTCCACTTT. Residues: CASSVRVQLGSPLHF.

The chain recombines TRBV9 with TRBJ2-1; 15 positions match TRBD2. The length of the CDR3 is 16 residues. The V gene's germline CDR1 is SGDLS and CDR2 YYNGEE. The V and J ends lost 2 bases and 7 bases, in that order; junction bases with no gene match: 4. In nucleotides, the CDR3 is TGTGCCAGCAGCGTGGACGGGACTAGCGGGAGGAATGAGCAGTTCTTC. Translation gives CASSVDGTSGRNEQFF.